This entry is about one T cell receptor (beta chain). CDR3 length: 15 residues. V dropped 6 bases and J dropped 2; count of bases not matched to a gene: 8. Germline V lookup: CDR1 MDHEN, CDR2 SYDVKM. TCRdb reanalysed the reads using MiXCR and keeps one entry per CDR3 protein. The sample contains 250,000 to 300,000 distinct CDR3 sequences, roughly 15% of which appear only once. These data are taken from a study of T cell repertoires in cytomegalovirus infection. The sequence came from a human donor in good health (CMV status not recorded). Some clones in this sample may be carry-over from other donors' samples. This chain links TRBV28 with TRBJ2-5, with TRBD2 matching over 8 bases. Sequenced material: PBMCs. The chain's CDR3 is CASSPVAGRQETQYF. The CDR3 nucleotides read TGTGCCAGCAGCCCCGTAGCGGGAAGACAAGAGACCCAGTACTTC.